Below, 3 T cell receptor beta chains from the same sample are listed, as sequenced in a study of blood T cell repertoires in COVID-19. Produced via immunoSEQ multiplex PCR; TCRdb's table is partial and in-frame only. The sample has 98,000 or so clones, around 90% seen once; the top ten hold 5.2%. The specimen was peripheral blood. These receptors were obtained from a man aged 55 to 70 with COVID-19, enrolled during active disease.

The V gene is TRBV9, the J gene TRBJ2-3; TRBD2 matches 9 bases. In germline, CDR1 is SGDLS, CDR2 YYNGEE. The junction had 0 bases not matched to a gene; V was cut back by 1 base and J by 3 bases. The CDR3 contains 14 residues. CDR3: CASSVLAGTDTQYF. The CDR3 DNA follows: TGTGCCAGCAGCGTACTAGCGGGGACAGATACGCAGTATTTT.

The chain is built from TRBV5-1 and TRBJ1-2, with 8 bases matching TRBD1. The CDR3 length is 15 residues. CDR1 is SGHRS and CDR2 is YFSETQ in the germline V gene. J was trimmed by 4 bases and V by 3 bases; bases with no gene match: 8. In DNA, the CDR3 is TGCGCCAGCAGCTCGGGAGGACAGGGCGTCTATGGCTACACCTTC. Translated: CASSSGGQGVYGYTF.

The rearrangement joins TRBV3-1 (or the pseudogene TRBV3-2) to TRBJ2-7; D is possibly TRBD1 (6 bases). This CDR3 region has 15 residues. The V end was cut by 3 bases, the J end by 0 bases, with 12 bases between. In germline, CDR1 is LGHDT, CDR2 YNNKEL (reference sequence). In DNA, the CDR3 is TGTGCCAGCAGCCAGGGGACAACGCGCTCCTACGAGCAGTACTTC. It yields the protein CASSQGTTRSYEQYF.